The entry below gives a single T cell receptor beta chain sequence along with its context. The sample comes from a study of blood T cell repertoires in COVID-19. Original handling: Scientists estimated how many nucleated cells there were by amplifying reference gene primers. The repertoire was sequenced with immunoSEQ multiplex PCR; TCRdb's copy has only in-frame clones and lacks some. V and J calls and clone size are given by that table; D and trimming were obtained from the DNA. The sample records approximately 90,000 clones, 75% to 80% being singletons. The sequenced material came from peripheral blood. This TCR was recovered from a man between 65 and 79 years old with COVID-19, enrolled during active disease.

CDR3 sequence reads: CASSPAGESDTQYF. The CDR3 nucleotides are TGCGCCAGCAGCCCGGCGGGGGAATCGGATACGCAGTATTTT. The chain is built from TRBV5-1 and TRBJ2-3, with 7 bases identical to TRBD2. This CDR3 is built from 14 residues. V shed 4 bases and J 6 bases; nucleotides not matched to a gene: 8. CDR1 is SGHRS, CDR2 YFSETQ, per germline.